This T cell receptor (beta chain) was identified during a study of blood T cell repertoires in COVID-19. CDR1 is MNHNS and CDR2 is SASEGT in the germline V gene. The CDR3 totals 16 residues. Trimming at V came to 2 bases and at J to 7 bases, leaving 13 bases not matched to a gene. Sequenced by immunoSEQ multiplex PCR; TCRdb stores in-frame clones only, minus some. The table has around 270,000 clones, approximately 91% seen once; the top ten hold 2% to 3%. The TCR sequence derives from a person in their late teens or twenties with COVID-19, enrolled during active disease. The source material was peripheral blood. The chain uses TRBV6-1 and TRBJ2-5; 7 bases map to TRBD1. CDR3 protein: CASSEWVRGGLVTQYF. In DNA form, the CDR3 reads TGTGCCAGCAGTGAATGGGTCCGAGGGGGCTTGGTGACCCAGTACTTC.